This is a list of T cell receptor beta chains from one sample in a study of identical twins. TCRdb fed the 5' RACE reads into MiXCR, producing one record per CDR3 protein. The table includes 1.5 million to 2 million distinct CDR3 sequences, roughly 35% detected once. Sequences were obtained from cord blood. Every receptor here comes from a newborn girl in good health. CDR3s include the opening cysteine and the closing phenylalanine or tryptophan. D genes are given only for firm matches. Part of the rows lack a size; the others show once, few, many or a class for expanded clones.

CDR3 length,V gene,J gene,clone size,D gene,CDR3 protein,CDR3 DNA
14,TRBV6-5,TRBJ2-5,-,-,CASRPGPGVNEQYF,TGTGCCAGCCGGCCGGGACCCGGGGTTAATGAGCAGTACTTC
18,TRBV5-6,TRBJ2-1,-,TRBD1,CASSLGTDRPRSYNEQFF,TGTGCCAGCAGCTTGGGTACGGACAGGCCCAGATCCTACAATGAGCAGTTCTTC
14,TRBV5-1,TRBJ2-7,once,-,CASSLRTNTYEQYF,TGCGCCAGCAGCTTAAGGACAAACACCTACGAGCAGTACTTC
12,TRBV11-1,TRBJ2-5,-,-,CASSSDSTSQYF,TGTGCCAGCAGCTCCGACTCCACTTCCCAGTACTTC
14,TRBV11-1,TRBJ2-5,-,-,CASSLRPPQETQYF,TGTGCCAGCAGCTTAAGGCCTCCCCAAGAGACCCAGTACTTC
15,TRBV20-1,TRBJ1-5,few,-,CSANWAGLKNQPQHF,TGCAGTGCTAATTGGGCAGGGTTGAAGAATCAGCCCCAGCATTTT
12,TRBV20-1,TRBJ2-3,-,-,CSVKKGLDTQYF,TGCAGTGTAAAGAAGGGACTTGATACGCAGTATTTT
16,TRBV3-1,TRBJ2-1,-,-,CASSQVGLGSYNEQFF,TGTGCCAGCAGCCAAGTGGGGCTTGGCTCCTACAATGAGCAGTTCTTC
16,TRBV12-3/TRBV12-4,TRBJ1-5,-,TRBD1,CASSLKVGTDNQPQHF,TGTGCCAGCAGTTTAAAAGTCGGGACAGATAATCAGCCCCAGCATTTT
18,TRBV7-2,TRBJ2-1,-,TRBD2,CASSLSAWERDLYNEQFF,TGTGCCAGCAGCTTATCAGCGTGGGAGCGGGACCTCTACAATGAGCAGTTCTTC
12,TRBV3-1,TRBJ2-5,-,-,CASSQPVREQYF,TGTGCCAGCAGCCAACCCGTTAGGGAGCAGTACTTC
14,TRBV14,TRBJ2-4,-,-,CASSQAGLRNIQYF,TGTGCCAGCAGCCAAGCAGGTCTGAGAAACATTCAGTACTTC
13,TRBV6-1,TRBJ2-1,few,-,CATLLGARNEQFF,TGTGCCACCCTACTGGGAGCCCGAAATGAGCAGTTCTTC
13,TRBV20-1,TRBJ1-5,-,-,CSAERGENQPQHF,TGCAGTGCTGAGAGAGGGGAAAATCAGCCCCAGCATTTT
15,TRBV12-3/TRBV12-4,TRBJ2-1,-,TRBD2,CASSRHGTSYNEQFF,TGTGCCAGCAGTCGTCACGGGACTAGCTATAATGAGCAGTTCTTC
18,TRBV4-2,TRBJ2-7,few,TRBD2,CASSQVGTSGSGAYEQYF,TGTGCCAGCAGCCAAGTGGGGACTAGCGGGAGTGGAGCCTACGAGCAGTACTTC
14,TRBV20-1,TRBJ2-3,many,TRBD2,CSATSGGSTDTQYF,TGCAGTGCTACCAGCGGGGGTAGCACAGATACGCAGTATTTT
18,TRBV2,TRBJ2-1,-,TRBD2,CASSGLAGGWGYYNEQFF,TGTGCCAGCAGCGGACTAGCGGGAGGATGGGGCTACTACAATGAGCAGTTCTTC
18,TRBV3-1,TRBJ2-1,-,TRBD2,CASSQARGSGLSYNEQFF,TGTGCCAGCAGCCAAGCGCGCGGGAGTGGGCTCTCCTACAATGAGCAGTTCTTC
15,TRBV5-1,TRBJ2-4,-,TRBD1,CASSGTTGGRNIQYF,TGCGCCAGCAGCGGAACGACAGGGGGAAGAAACATTCAGTACTTC
19,TRBV2,TRBJ1-5,-,TRBD1,CASSSTGTGPNYSNQPQHF,TGTGCCAGCAGCTCAACCGGGACAGGACCTAATTATAGCAATCAGCCCCAGCATTTT
16,TRBV28,TRBJ1-2,-,-,CASSLSPLSPNYGYTF,TGTGCCAGCAGTTTGTCCCCTCTTTCCCCTAACTATGGCTACACCTTC
15,TRBV10-2,TRBJ1-5,-,TRBD1,CASSGLDREGQPQHF,TGCGCCAGCAGTGGCCTGGACAGGGAGGGTCAGCCCCAGCATTTT
16,TRBV14,TRBJ2-2,few,TRBD2,CASSPLAVLYTGELFF,TGTGCCAGCAGCCCACTAGCGGTCCTATACACCGGGGAGCTGTTTTTT
15,TRBV12-3/TRBV12-4,TRBJ2-7,few,TRBD2,CASTPSLSGGYEQYF,TGTGCCAGCACCCCGTCGCTTAGCGGGGGCTACGAGCAGTACTTC
14,TRBV9,TRBJ2-1,-,-,CASSVLLGHNEQFF,TGTGCCAGCAGCGTCTTGCTGGGCCACAATGAGCAGTTCTTC
16,TRBV6-5,TRBJ2-7,-,TRBD2,CASSPGLAAYSYEQYF,TGTGCCAGCAGCCCCGGACTAGCGGCCTACTCCTACGAGCAGTACTTC
14,TRBV28,TRBJ1-2,-,TRBD1,CASGRDRGNYGYTF,TGTGCCAGCGGCAGGGACAGGGGTAACTATGGCTACACCTTC
14,TRBV15,TRBJ1-1,few,TRBD1,CATSRTGTGTEAFF,TGTGCCACCAGCAGGACAGGGACCGGCACTGAAGCTTTCTTT
15,TRBV20-1,TRBJ2-7,-,-,CSARDLWHGLYEQYF,TGCAGTGCTAGAGATCTGTGGCACGGTCTCTACGAGCAGTACTTC
17,TRBV20-1,TRBJ1-5,-,TRBD1,CSARRETARGGSQPQHF,TGCAGTGCTAGACGGGAGACGGCCAGGGGGGGGAGCCAGCCCCAGCATTTT
13,TRBV29-1,TRBJ1-1,-,-,CSVGTLMNTEAFF,TGCAGCGTTGGGACACTCATGAACACTGAAGCTTTCTTT